This T cell receptor beta chain was recovered during a study of spatial heterogeneity in lung cancer. In this sample, this clonotype turned up once. TCRdb reprocessed the 5' RACE reads via MiXCR and lists one record per CDR3 protein. The table lists around 29,000 distinct CDR3 sequences, 10% of them singletons, with 25% to 35% in the top ten. CDR3 size: 18 residues. Unmatched junction bases numbered 5, after V lost 5 bases and J lost 0 bases. The V gene's germline CDR1 is SEHNR and CDR2 FQNEAQ (reference sequence). Time point reported: blood at routine non-recurrence follow-up after resection. The chain joins TRBV7-9 to TRBJ2-2, with 14 bases that match TRBD2. The sequence came from a female donor with early-stage non-small cell lung cancer. This material consisted of PBMCs, taken at follow-up. CDR3 protein: CASSRGLAGASNTGELFF. CDR3 DNA sequence: TGTGCCAGCAGCCGGGGACTAGCGGGGGCCTCGAACACCGGGGAGCTGTTTTTT.